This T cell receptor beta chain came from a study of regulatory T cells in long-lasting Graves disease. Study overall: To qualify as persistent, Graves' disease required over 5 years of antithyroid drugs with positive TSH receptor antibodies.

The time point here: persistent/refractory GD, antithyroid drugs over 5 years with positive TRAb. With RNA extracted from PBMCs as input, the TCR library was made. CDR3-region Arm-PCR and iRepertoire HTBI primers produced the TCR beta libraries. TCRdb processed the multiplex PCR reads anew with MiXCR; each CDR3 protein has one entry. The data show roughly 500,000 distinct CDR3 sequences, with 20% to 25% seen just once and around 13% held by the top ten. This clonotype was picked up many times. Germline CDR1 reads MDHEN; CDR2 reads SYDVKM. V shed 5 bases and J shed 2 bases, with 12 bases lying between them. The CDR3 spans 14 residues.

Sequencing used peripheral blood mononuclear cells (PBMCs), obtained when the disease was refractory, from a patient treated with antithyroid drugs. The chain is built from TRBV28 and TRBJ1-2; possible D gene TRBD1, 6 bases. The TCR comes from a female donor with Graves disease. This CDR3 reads CASSVLQGNYGYTF. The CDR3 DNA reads TGTGCCAGCAGTGTTCTCCAGGGGAACTATGGCTACACCTTC.